The 5 T cell receptor beta chains reported below all come from one sample, sequenced in a study of OX40 agonist ivuxolimab in advanced cancers. Library preparation employed the immunoSEQ multiplex PCR assay. TCRdb re-hosts the immuneACCESS table, in-frame sequences only. Its copies lack some clones; in the studies checked, an unresolved V gene accounts for under half of them, and the cause for the rest is not known. Across this sample there are 48,000 or so clones, with around 90% seen only once. The biggest ten clones account for around 6.7% of the sample. The material was CD4+ or CD8+ T cells sorted from blood, obtained in a trial of the OX40 agonist ivuxolimab. These receptors were obtained from an adult with an advanced solid tumor such as melanoma, head and neck, liver or kidney cancer.

The genes are TRBV2 and TRBJ1-2; 9 bases fit TRBD1. The germline gives CDR1 SNHLY, CDR2 FYNNEI. This CDR3 contains 17 residues. Trimming removed 8 bases from V and 0 bases from J; junction bases left unmatched: 13. As DNA, the CDR3 is TGTGCCAGCCATCCCGGGGACAGGGTCTCCACTAACTATGGCTACACCTTC. This codes for CASHPGDRVSTNYGYTF.

In DNA, the CDR3 is TGTGCCAGCAGCAAGGGACAGGGGAACACTGAAGCTTTCTTT. Protein: CASSKGQGNTEAFF. The chain employs TRBV6-5 and TRBJ1-1, with 9 bases matching TRBD1. This CDR3 has 14 amino acids. V trimming: 6 bases; J trimming: 1 base; junction bases outside the gene matches: 3. Germline CDR1 and CDR2: MNHEY and SVGAGI.

The CDR3 nucleotides read TGTGCCAGCAGCTTGCTAGCGGGGGTCGCCTACAATGAGCAGTTCTTC. It translates to CASSLLAGVAYNEQFF. The rearrangement links TRBV7-8 to TRBJ2-1; 10 bases are shared with TRBD2. CDR3 length equals 16 residues. V lost 3 bases and J lost 2; bases outside the gene matches: 4. From germline, CDR1 is SGHVS and CDR2 FQNEAQ.

The chain is built from TRBV27 and TRBJ1-3, with D perhaps TRBD1 (6 bases). The V end lost 2 bases, the J end lost 0 bases, and 8 bases lay between the germline ends. The germline CDR1 and CDR2 sequences are MNHEY and SMNVEV (reference sequence). This CDR3 comprises 15 residues. The CDR3 sequence is CASSLGGGSGNTIYF. CDR3 nucleotides: TGTGCCAGCAGTTTAGGGGGCGGCTCTGGAAACACCATATATTTT.

This chain links TRBV9 with TRBJ2-7; TRBD1 matches at 8 bases. The germline CDR1 and CDR2 sequences are SGDLS and YYNGEE. V dropped 4 bases and J dropped 0; count of bases not matched to a gene: 6. This CDR3 region has 15 residues. The CDR3 DNA follows: TGTGCCAGCAGCCCAGGGGGCTCGAGCTCCTACGAGCAGTACTTC. This codes for CASSPGGSSSYEQYF.